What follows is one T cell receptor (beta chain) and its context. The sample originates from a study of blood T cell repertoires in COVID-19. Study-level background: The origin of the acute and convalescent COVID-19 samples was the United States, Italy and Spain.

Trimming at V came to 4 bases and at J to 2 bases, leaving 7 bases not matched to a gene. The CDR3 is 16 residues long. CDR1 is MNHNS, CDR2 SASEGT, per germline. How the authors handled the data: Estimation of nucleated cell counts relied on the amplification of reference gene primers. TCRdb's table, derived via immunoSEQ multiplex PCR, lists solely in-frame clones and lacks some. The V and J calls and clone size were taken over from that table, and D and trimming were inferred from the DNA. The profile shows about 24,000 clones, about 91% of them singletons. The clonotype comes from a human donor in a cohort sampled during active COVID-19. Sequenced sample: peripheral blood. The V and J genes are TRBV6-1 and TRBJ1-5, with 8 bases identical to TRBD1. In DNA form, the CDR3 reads TGTGCCAGCAGTGCCCGGACAGGGTGGGGCAATCAGCCCCAGCATTTT. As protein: CASSARTGWGNQPQHF.